This TCR beta chain was sequenced in a study of CD8 T cells in ankylosing spondylitis. V lost 3 bases to trimming and J lost 4 bases, with 14 bases between them. The CDR3 has 15 residues. Germline lookup yields CDR1 SGHAT and CDR2 FQNNGV. Findings and limits, study-wide: Disease-associated clonotypes exhibited CD8+ identity and were relatively infrequent in peripheral blood.

A single record per CDR3 protein comes from TCRdb applying MiXCR to the 5' RACE reads. The sample includes more than 300,000 distinct CDR3 sequences, approximately 10% seen only once; the top ten take roughly 9%. To note about this clonotype: Its antigen is not known.

The chain employs TRBV11-2 and TRBJ2-3, with a possible D match to TRBD2 (6 bases). Material: blood, either unsorted or a sorted T cell fraction (not recorded which). The clonotype comes from a female donor with ankylosing spondylitis or in good health (not recorded which). For the CDR3, the DNA is TGTGCCAGCAGCTTTGAGCGGGTTAGGGCAGATACGCAGTATTTT. Translated, it gives CASSFERVRADTQYF.